Shown below are 13 T cell receptor beta chains from a single sample sequenced in a study of control samples from healthy donors and cancer patients. The assay was immunoSEQ multiplex PCR, and TCRdb's table has in-frame clones only and misses some. The sample comprises 4,500 to 6,000 clones, 84% of which are singletons, and about 7.1% rests with the top ten. The sample taken for sequencing was formalin-fixed, paraffin-embedded tissue. The origin of the receptors is a female donor with lung cancer.

This rearrangement joins TRBV6-5 to TRBJ1-6, with 7 bases that match TRBD1. CDR3 size: 15 residues. Trimming took 3 bases from V and 7 from J; bases not matched to a gene: 6. Per the germline V gene, CDR1 is MNHEY and CDR2 is SVGAGI. The CDR3: CASSYRQGGNSPLHF. CDR3 bases: TGTGCCAGCAGTTATCGACAGGGTGGAAATTCACCCCTCCACTTT.

This chain connects TRBV3-1 (or the pseudogene TRBV3-2) to TRBJ2-1; 10 bases line up with TRBD2. Looked up from germline, CDR1 is LGHDT and CDR2 is YNNKEL (reference sequence). The CDR3 extends over 16 amino acids. After removal of 0 bases from V and 7 bases from J, the junction contained 6 bases not matched to a gene. The CDR3 is CASSQDRLAGVNEQFF. The CDR3 DNA follows: TGTGCCAGCAGCCAAGATAGGCTAGCGGGAGTAAATGAGCAGTTCTTC.

The rearrangement links TRBV29-1 to TRBJ2-1; 7 bases line up with TRBD1. V was pared by 4 bases and J by 9 bases, with 3 bases of the junction left unmatched. The germline V gene encodes CDR1 SQVTM and CDR2 ANQGSEA. The CDR3 length is 11 residues. The CDR3 nucleotides are TGCAGCGTTGGACAGGGTCTTGAGCAGTTCTTC. Translation gives CSVGQGLEQFF.

The chain links TRBV9 to TRBJ2-5; 7 nucleotides align to TRBD2. The CDR3 is 15 amino acids. CDR1 is SGDLS, CDR2 YYNGEE, per germline. The junction had 7 bases not matched to a gene; V was cut back by 4 bases and J by 1 base. In DNA, the CDR3 is TGTGCCAGCAGCCAAAGCGGGGCCCCCCAAGAGACCCAGTACTTC. Its translation: CASSQSGAPQETQYF.

The chain carries TRBV11-2 and TRBJ2-4, with D perhaps being TRBD1 or TRBD2 (5 bases each). Per germline, CDR1 SGHAT and CDR2 FQNNGV. With 5 bases removed from V and 1 base from J, the gap between germline ends came to 12 bases. The CDR3 is made up of 15 amino acids. CDR3 DNA sequence: TGTGCCAGCAGCCCCCGGGGCGGGGCCAAAAACATTCAGTACTTC. Amino acid sequence: CASSPRGGAKNIQYF.

The chain carries TRBV5-6 and TRBJ2-3; no clear D gene. CDR1 and CDR2 (germline): SGHDT, YYEEEE. The CDR3 has 15 amino acids. V was pared by 2 bases and J by 3 bases, with 13 bases between. CDR3 DNA: TGTGCCAGCAGCTTAGGAAGGGCCCGGACAGATACGCAGTATTTT. Its translation is CASSLGRARTDTQYF.

V gene TRBV4-3 combines with J gene TRBJ2-7, with 8 bases aligning to TRBD1. V trimming: 4 bases; J trimming: 3 bases; junction bases outside the gene matches: 8. The CDR3 loop spans 15 amino acids. Looked up from germline, CDR1 is LGHNA and CDR2 is YSLEER. CDR3 in amino acids: CASSPQRTGNYEQYF. As DNA, the CDR3 is TGCGCCAGCAGCCCCCAACGGACAGGGAACTACGAGCAGTACTTC.

The rearrangement joins TRBV10-2 to TRBJ2-2, with 7 bases aligning to TRBD1. The CDR3 length is 13 residues. V lost 5 bases to trimming and J lost 7 bases; unmatched junction nucleotides: 4. Germline lookup yields CDR1 WSHSY and CDR2 SAAADI. Here the CDR3 DNA reads TGCGCCAGCAGTCCAGGGGGAGTCGGGGAGCTGTTTTTT. Amino acids: CASSPGGVGELFF.

This sequence joins TRBV24-1 and TRBJ2-1; D may be TRBD1 (7 bases). From germline, CDR1 is KGHDR and CDR2 SFDVKD. The CDR3 has 15 residues. V was clipped by 7 bases and J by 4 bases, with 16 bases between them. CDR3 nucleotides: TGTGCCACCAGCCCTGGAGGGGGCAATTACAATGAGCAGTTCTTC. This codes for CATSPGGGNYNEQFF.

V and J are TRBV7-2 and TRBJ2-7; unclear D gene. This CDR3 comprises 14 residues. CDR1 and CDR2 (germline): SGHTA, FQGNSA. V gave up 5 bases and J gave up 0 bases, with 11 bases separating them. The chain's CDR3 is CASSQIPSSYEQYF. The CDR3 DNA is TGTGCCAGCAGCCAAATTCCAAGCTCCTACGAGCAGTACTTC.

The chain recombines TRBV13 with TRBJ2-7, with no clear D. The CDR3 spans 12 residues. Germline CDR1 and CDR2: PRHDT and FYEKMQ (reference sequence). The V end lost 0 bases, the J end lost 7 bases, and 7 bases lay between the germline ends. This chain's CDR3 is CASSLGLGEQYF. In DNA, the CDR3 is TGTGCCAGCAGCTTAGGCCTTGGGGAGCAGTACTTC. Combining the CDR3 with reference TRBV13 and TRBJ2-7 gives the whole variable domain AAGVIQSPRHLIKEKRETATLKCYPIPRHDTVYWYQQGPGQDPQFLISFYEKMQSDKGSIPDRFSAQQFSDYHSELNMSSLELGDSALYFCASSLGLGEQYFGPGTRLTVT.

This chain joins TRBV6-4 and TRBJ1-2; weak D call: TRBD1 (5 bases). This CDR3 spans 17 amino acids. Germline V gives CDR1 MRHNA, CDR2 SNTAGT. V lost 4 bases and J lost 7, with 25 bases in between. CDR3 nucleotide sequence: TGTGCCAGCAGTGCCGATCCGGGACCGAGTACCTCGGGTGGCTACACCTTC. Residues: CASSADPGPSTSGGYTF.

In its sample, this clone was seen a few times. V gene TRBV7-3 combines with J gene TRBJ2-5; TRBD2 might be the D (6 bases). The CDR3 has 15 residues. Trimming pared 5 bases from V and 5 bases from J, leaving 18 bases between. The germline V gene has CDR1 SGHTA and CDR2 FQGTGA. CDR3 in amino acids: CASSPVGGRGETQYF. The CDR3 DNA follows: TGTGCCAGCAGCCCGGTGGGAGGCCGCGGGGAGACCCAGTACTTC.